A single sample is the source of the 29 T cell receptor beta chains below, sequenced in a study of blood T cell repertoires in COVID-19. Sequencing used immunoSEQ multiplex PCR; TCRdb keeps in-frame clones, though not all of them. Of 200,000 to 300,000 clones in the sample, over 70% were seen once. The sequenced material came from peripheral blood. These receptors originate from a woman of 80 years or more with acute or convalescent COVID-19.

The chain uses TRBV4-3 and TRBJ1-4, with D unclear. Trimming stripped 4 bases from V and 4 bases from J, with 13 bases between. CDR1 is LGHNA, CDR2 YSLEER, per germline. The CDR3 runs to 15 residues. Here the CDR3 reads CASSPSGLGNEKLFF. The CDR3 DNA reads TGCGCCAGCAGCCCAAGCGGACTGGGTAATGAAAAACTGTTTTTT.

The CDR3 sequence: CASSYPGQGHRQPQHF. The CDR3 region has the DNA TGTGCCAGCAGTTACCCGGGACAGGGGCATAGGCAGCCCCAGCATTTT. The rearrangement uses TRBV6-5 and TRBJ1-5; 10 nucleotides line up with TRBD1. After removal of 2 bases from V and 7 bases from J, the junction contained 8 bases not matched to a gene. CDR1 is MNHEY and CDR2 is SVGAGI in the germline V gene. The CDR3 has 16 residues.

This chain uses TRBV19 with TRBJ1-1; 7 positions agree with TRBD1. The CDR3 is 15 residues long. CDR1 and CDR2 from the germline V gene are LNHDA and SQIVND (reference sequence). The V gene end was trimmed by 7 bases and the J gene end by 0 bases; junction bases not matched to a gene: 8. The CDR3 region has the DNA TGTGCCAGTACCCAACCGGGACAGATGAACACTGAAGCTTTCTTT. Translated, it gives CASTQPGQMNTEAFF.

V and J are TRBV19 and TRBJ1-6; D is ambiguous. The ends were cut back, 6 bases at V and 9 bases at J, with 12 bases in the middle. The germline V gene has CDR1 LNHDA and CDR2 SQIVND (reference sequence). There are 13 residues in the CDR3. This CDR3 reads CASRSLAVSPLHF. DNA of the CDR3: TGTGCCAGTAGGTCCCTGGCGGTTTCACCCCTCCACTTT.

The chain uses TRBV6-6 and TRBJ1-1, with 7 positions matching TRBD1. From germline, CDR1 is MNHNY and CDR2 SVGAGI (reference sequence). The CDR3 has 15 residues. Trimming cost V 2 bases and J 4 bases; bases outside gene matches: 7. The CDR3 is CASSYRGGAGTEAFF. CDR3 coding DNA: TGTGCCAGCAGTTACCGAGGGGGCGCGGGCACTGAAGCTTTCTTT.

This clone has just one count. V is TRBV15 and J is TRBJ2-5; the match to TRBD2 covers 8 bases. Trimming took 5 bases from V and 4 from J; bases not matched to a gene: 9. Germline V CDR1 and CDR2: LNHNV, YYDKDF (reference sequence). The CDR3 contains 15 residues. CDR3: CATSPPRGLGETQYF. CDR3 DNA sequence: TGTGCCACCAGCCCGCCCCGGGGACTAGGAGAGACCCAGTACTTC.

In nucleotides, the CDR3 is TGTGCCAGCAGCGATCAAACATCCTACGAGCAGTACTTC. Residues: CASSDQTSYEQYF. J is TRBJ2-7 and V is TRBV6-5, with D uncertain. The V and J ends lost 6 bases and 1 base respectively, with 10 bases between them. CDR3 length: 13 residues. Germline V gene sequence: CDR1 MNHEY, CDR2 SVGAGI.

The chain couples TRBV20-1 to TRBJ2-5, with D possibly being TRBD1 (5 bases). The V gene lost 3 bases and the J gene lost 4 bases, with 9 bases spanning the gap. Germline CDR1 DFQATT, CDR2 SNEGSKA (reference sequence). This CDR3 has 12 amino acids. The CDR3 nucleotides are TGCAGTGCTAGTCGACAGCTAGAGACCCAGTACTTC. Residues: CSASRQLETQYF.

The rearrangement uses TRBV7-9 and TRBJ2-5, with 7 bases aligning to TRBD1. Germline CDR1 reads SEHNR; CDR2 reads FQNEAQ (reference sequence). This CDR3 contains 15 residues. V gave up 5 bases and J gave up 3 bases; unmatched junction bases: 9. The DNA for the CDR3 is TGTGCCAGCAGCCCCCGGGACAGACTAAAAGAGACCCAGTACTTC. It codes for CASSPRDRLKETQYF.

CDR3 nucleotide sequence: TGCAGCGTTGCGGGGGACAGGGGGCAGGTCTATGGCTACACCTTC. Translating gives CSVAGDRGQVYGYTF. This rearrangement joins TRBV29-1 to TRBJ1-2, with 12 bases that match TRBD1. The CDR3 sequence is 15 residues long. J lost 4 bases, V lost 4 bases, and 7 bases had no gene match. Looked up from germline, CDR1 is SQVTM and CDR2 is ANQGSEA.

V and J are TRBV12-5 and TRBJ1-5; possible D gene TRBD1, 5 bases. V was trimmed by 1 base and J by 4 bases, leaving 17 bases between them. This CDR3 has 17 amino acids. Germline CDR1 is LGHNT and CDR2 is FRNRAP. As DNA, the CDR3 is TGTGCTAGTGGTTTGGCTTCCGGGACTCCTGATAATCAGCCCCAGCATTTT. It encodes CASGLASGTPDNQPQHF.

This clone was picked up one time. The DNA of the CDR3 is TGTGCCAGCAGTTTTGGGACAGCCTCTGGAAACACCATATATTTT. Encoded protein: CASSFGTASGNTIYF. The V and J genes are TRBV6-5 and TRBJ1-3; TRBD1 matches at 7 bases. The germline gives CDR1 MNHEY, CDR2 SVGAGI. V trimming: 4 bases; J trimming: 0 bases; junction bases outside the gene matches: 3. The CDR3 totals 15 residues.

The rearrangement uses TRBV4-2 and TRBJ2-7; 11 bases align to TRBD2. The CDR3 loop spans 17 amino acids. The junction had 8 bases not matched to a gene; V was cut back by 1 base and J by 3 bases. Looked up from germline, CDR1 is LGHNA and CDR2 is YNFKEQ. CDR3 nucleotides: TGTGCCAGCAGCCAAGGGGAGACTAGCGGGGTAGTCTACGAGCAGTACTTC. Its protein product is CASSQGETSGVVYEQYF.

The CDR3 DNA reads as TGTGCCAGCAATCAGGGTGCCTCTGAAGCTTTCTTT. Its protein is CASNQGASEAFF. This chain uses TRBV6-5 with TRBJ1-1; D perhaps matches TRBD1 (5 bases). The CDR3 loop spans 12 amino acids. V shed 7 bases and J shed 6 bases, with 12 bases lying between them. From germline, CDR1 is MNHEY and CDR2 SVGAGI.

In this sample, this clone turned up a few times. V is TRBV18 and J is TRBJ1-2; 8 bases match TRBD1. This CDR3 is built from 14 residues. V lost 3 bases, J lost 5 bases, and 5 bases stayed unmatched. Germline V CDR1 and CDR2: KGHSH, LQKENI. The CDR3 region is CASSPETGEYGYTF. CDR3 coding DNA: TGTGCCAGCTCACCCGAGACAGGGGAGTATGGCTACACCTTC. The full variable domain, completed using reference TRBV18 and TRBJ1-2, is NAGVMQNPRHLVRRRGQEARLRCSPMKGHSHVYWYRQLPEEGLKFMVYLQKENIIDESGMPKERFSAEFPKEGPSILRIQQVVRGDSAAYFCASSPETGEYGYTFGSGTRLTVV.

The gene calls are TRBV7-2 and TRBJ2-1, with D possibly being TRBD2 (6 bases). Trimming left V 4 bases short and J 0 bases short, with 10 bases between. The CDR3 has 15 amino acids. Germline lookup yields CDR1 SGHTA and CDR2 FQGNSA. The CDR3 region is CASSSGGNSYNEQFF. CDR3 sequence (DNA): TGTGCCAGCAGCTCCGGGGGAAACTCCTACAATGAGCAGTTCTTC. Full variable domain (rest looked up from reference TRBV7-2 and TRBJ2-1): GAGVSQSPSNKVTEKGKDVELRCDPISGHTALYWYRQSLGQGLEFLIYFQGNSAPDKSGLPSDRFSAERTGGSVSTLTIQRTQQEDSAVYLCASSSGGNSYNEQFFGPGTRLTVL.

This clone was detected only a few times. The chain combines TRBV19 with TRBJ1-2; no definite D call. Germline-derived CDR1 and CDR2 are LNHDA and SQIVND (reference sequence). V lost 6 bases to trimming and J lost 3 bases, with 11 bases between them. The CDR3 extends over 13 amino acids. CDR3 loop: CASRTGGYYGYTF. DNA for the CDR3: TGTGCCAGTAGAACTGGCGGCTACTATGGCTACACCTTC.

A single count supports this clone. This CDR3 is CASKTTGDNSPLHF. In nucleotides, the CDR3 is TGTGCCAGCAAAACGACAGGGGACAATTCACCCCTCCACTTT. The V call is TRBV27, the J call TRBJ1-6; the match to TRBD1 covers 8 bases. Germline CDR1 MNHEY, CDR2 SMNVEV (reference sequence). The CDR3 length is 14 residues. Germline trimming cut 7 bases from V and 7 bases from J; bases unmatched to any gene: 6.

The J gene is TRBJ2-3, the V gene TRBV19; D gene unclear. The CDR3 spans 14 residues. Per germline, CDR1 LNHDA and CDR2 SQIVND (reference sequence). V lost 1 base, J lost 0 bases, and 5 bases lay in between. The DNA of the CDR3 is TGTGCCAGTAGTATAGTCGGGAGCACAGATACGCAGTATTTT. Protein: CASSIVGSTDTQYF.

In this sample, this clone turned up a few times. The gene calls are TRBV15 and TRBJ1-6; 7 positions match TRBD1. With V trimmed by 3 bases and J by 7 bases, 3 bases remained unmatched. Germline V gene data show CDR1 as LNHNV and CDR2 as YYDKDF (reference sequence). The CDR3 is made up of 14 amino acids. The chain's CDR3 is CATSSGTENSPLHF. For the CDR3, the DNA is TGTGCCACCAGCAGCGGGACAGAGAATTCACCCCTCCACTTT.

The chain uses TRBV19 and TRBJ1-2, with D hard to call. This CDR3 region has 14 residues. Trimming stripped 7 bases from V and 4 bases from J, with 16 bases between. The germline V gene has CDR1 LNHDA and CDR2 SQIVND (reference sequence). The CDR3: CASTPGSGVYGYTF. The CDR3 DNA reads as TGTGCCAGTACCCCCGGGTCCGGAGTCTATGGCTACACCTTC. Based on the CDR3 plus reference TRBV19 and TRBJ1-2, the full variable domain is DGGITQSPKYLFRKEGQNVTLSCEQNLNHDAMYWYRQDPGQGLRLIYYSQIVNDFQKGDIAEGYSVSREKKESFPLTVTSAQKNPTAFYLCASTPGSGVYGYTFGSGTRLTVV.

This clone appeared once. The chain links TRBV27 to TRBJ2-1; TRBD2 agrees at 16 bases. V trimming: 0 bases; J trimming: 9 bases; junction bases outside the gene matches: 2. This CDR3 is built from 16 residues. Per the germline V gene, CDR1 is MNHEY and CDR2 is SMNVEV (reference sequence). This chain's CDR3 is CASSLSGLAGGFEQFF. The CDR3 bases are TGTGCCAGCAGTTTATCGGGACTAGCGGGGGGGTTTGAGCAGTTCTTC.

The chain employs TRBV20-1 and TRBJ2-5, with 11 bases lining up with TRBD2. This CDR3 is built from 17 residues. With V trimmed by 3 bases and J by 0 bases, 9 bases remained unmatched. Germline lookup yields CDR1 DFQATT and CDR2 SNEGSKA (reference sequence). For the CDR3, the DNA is TGCAGTGCTAGTGGCCTAGCGGGGGGACCGTACCAAGAGACCCAGTACTTC. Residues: CSASGLAGGPYQETQYF.

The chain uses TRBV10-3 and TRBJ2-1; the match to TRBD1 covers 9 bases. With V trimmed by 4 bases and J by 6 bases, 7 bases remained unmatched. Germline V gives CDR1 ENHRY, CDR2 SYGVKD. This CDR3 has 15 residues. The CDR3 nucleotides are TGTGCCATCAGTGGACCGGGACAGGGCATCAATGAGCAGTTCTTC. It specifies CAISGPGQGINEQFF.

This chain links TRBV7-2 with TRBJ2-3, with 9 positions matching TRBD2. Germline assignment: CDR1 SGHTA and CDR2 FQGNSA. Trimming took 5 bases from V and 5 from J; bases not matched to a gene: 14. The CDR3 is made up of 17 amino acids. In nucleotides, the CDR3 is TGTGCCAGCAGCAGGTTGGTTGGCGGGGGGGCCGGAGATACGCAGTATTTT. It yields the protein CASSRLVGGGAGDTQYF.

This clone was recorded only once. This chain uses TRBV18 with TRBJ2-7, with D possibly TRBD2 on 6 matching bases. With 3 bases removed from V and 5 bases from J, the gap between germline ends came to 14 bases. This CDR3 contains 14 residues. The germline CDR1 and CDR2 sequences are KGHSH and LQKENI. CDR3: CASSPGLPQNEQYF. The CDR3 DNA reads TGTGCCAGCTCACCGGGACTCCCACAGAACGAGCAGTACTTC.

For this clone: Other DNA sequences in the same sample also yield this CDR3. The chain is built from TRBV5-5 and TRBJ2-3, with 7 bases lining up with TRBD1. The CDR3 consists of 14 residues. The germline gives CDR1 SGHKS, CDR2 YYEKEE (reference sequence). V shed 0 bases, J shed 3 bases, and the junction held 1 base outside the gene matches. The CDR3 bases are TGTGCCAGCAGCTTGGTACAGGGGACAGATACGCAGTATTTT. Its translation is CASSLVQGTDTQYF.

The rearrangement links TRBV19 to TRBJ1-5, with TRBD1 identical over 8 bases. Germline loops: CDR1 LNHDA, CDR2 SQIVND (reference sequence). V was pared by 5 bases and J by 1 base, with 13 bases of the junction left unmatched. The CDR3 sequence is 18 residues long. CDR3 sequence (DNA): TGTGCCAGTAGTTCACGAGGACAGGGCGATGGAAGCAATCAGCCCCAGCATTTT. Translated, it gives CASSSRGQGDGSNQPQHF.

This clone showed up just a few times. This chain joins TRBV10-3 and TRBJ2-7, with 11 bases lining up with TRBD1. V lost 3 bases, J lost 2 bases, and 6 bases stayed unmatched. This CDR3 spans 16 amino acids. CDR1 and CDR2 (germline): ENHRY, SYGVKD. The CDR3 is CAISEWGQGVTYEQYF. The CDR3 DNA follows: TGTGCCATCAGTGAATGGGGACAGGGGGTAACCTACGAGCAGTACTTC.